This T cell receptor (beta chain) was identified in a study of identical twins. Study results and caveats: Cord blood's abundant beta clonotypes had fewer insertions, unlike memory repertoires.

To note about this clonotype: The antigen remains unidentified. This may come from a read error, since a much larger clone is one base off.

TCRdb re-analysed the 5' RACE reads in MiXCR, keeping a single row per CDR3 protein. This table holds roughly 1,500,000 distinct CDR3 sequences, more than 30% found once. The CDR3 contains 15 residues. Germline assignment: CDR1 SGHRS and CDR2 YFSETQ. The specimen sequenced was cord blood. The clonotype was recovered from a newborn girl in good health. The chain carries TRBV5-1 and TRBJ2-7; TRBD1 matches at 9 bases. CDR3 in DNA: TGCGCCAACAGCTGGACCGGGACAGGGATCTACGAGCAGTACTTC. Encoded protein: CANSWTGTGIYEQYF.